The TCR beta chain described here comes from a study of blood T cell repertoires in COVID-19. As for the study in general: T cells, B-cell-depleted T cells, or PBMCs provided the cDNA or gDNA that served as material.

The CDR3 consists of 17 residues. The V gene's germline CDR1 is LNHDA and CDR2 SQIVND (reference sequence). V was clipped by 3 bases and J by 0 bases; unmatched bases: 10. Per the study methods: Scientists estimated how many nucleated cells there were by amplifying reference gene primers. Clones were read by immunoSEQ multiplex PCR, and TCRdb kept only the in-frame ones, dropping some. From that table come the V and J calls and clone size; the DNA was used to work out D and trimming. This sample yields under 100,000 clones, of which around 85% are seen a single time; approximately 12% belongs to the top ten.

This chain links TRBV19 with TRBJ2-7; TRBD1 matches at 8 bases. The receptor comes from a woman aged 70-85 years with active or convalescent COVID-19. Sequences were obtained from peripheral blood. CDR3 DNA sequence: TGTGCCAGTAGTATCCGCGGTGCAGGGGGCAGCTCCTACGAGCAGTACTTC. Protein sequence: CASSIRGAGGSSYEQYF.